This TCR beta chain stems from a study of OX40 agonist ivuxolimab in advanced cancers. Turning to the study itself: Patients' therapy was ivuxolimab, an antibody that acts as an agonist of OX40 (CD134).

As regards this clone: The same CDR3 can be traced to other DNA sequences in this sample.

Trimming stripped 4 bases from V and 1 base from J, with 4 bases between. The CDR3 is made up of 11 amino acids. Germline values: CDR1 GTSNPN, CDR2 SVGIG (reference sequence). Generated by immunoSEQ multiplex PCR, the TCRdb table keeps only in-frame clones and is missing some. The sample has under 60,000 clones; nearly 85% are singletons. Exclusion of a patient followed from autoimmune disease history or systemic immunosuppression. Sequenced material: CD4+ or CD8+ T cells sorted from blood, taken in a trial of the OX40 agonist ivuxolimab. This TCR came from an adult with an advanced solid tumor such as melanoma, head and neck, liver or kidney cancer. This chain uses TRBV30 with TRBJ1-2; D gene uncertain. The CDR3 region has the DNA TGTGCCTGGACTGGTAACTATGGCTACACCTTC. Its protein is CAWTGNYGYTF.